This TCR beta chain appears in the sequencing data of a study of identifying expanded T cells in peripheral blood. The CDR3 extends over 17 amino acids. CDR1 and CDR2 from the germline V gene are SGHTA and FQGNSA. The V gene lost 1 base and the J gene lost 5 bases, with 19 bases spanning the gap. Only in-frame clones appear in the TCRdb table, and some are missing; sequencing was by immunoSEQ multiplex PCR. The sample has about 90,000 clones, roughly 88% seen once. This chain joins TRBV7-2 and TRBJ2-3; the D call may be TRBD1 or TRBD2 (5 bases each). The sequenced sample consisted of blood. This TCR derives from a person aged 18 to 75 in good health. The CDR3 nucleotides are TGTGCCAGCAGCTTAGTGGGACCGACCCCGCAGGAAGATACGCAGTATTTT. It encodes CASSLVGPTPQEDTQYF.